The rows below give T cell receptor beta chains drawn from one sample of a study of OX40 agonist ivuxolimab in advanced cancers. Some clones are missing from TCRdb's copy, which holds only in-frame ones; the method was immunoSEQ multiplex PCR. The sample lists around 26,000 clones; roughly 73% were seen once. The specimen comprised CD4+ or CD8+ T cells sorted from blood, sampled in a trial of the OX40 agonist ivuxolimab. The receptors were sampled from an adult with an advanced solid tumor such as melanoma, head and neck, liver or kidney cancer. CDR3s include the opening cysteine and the closing phenylalanine or tryptophan. Each record gives: J gene, D gene, V gene, clone size, CDR3 DNA, CDR3 protein. The D gene is left open where the match is weak. Size values are once, few and many counts, or a class for expanded clones, and some rows have none.

TRBJ2-7 | NA | TRBV27 | few | TGTGCCAGCAGTTTATCAGACGGGAGCGGCTACGAGCAGTACTTC | CASSLSDGSGYEQYF
TRBJ2-3 | NA | TRBV7-8 | NA | TGTGCCAGCAGCTCTGTTGGGGCGGGGATGACAGATACGCAGTATTTT | CASSSVGAGMTDTQYF
TRBJ2-1 | NA | TRBV5-5 | NA | TGTGCCAGCAGCTTGGTAAATGATGAGCAGTTCTTC | CASSLVNDEQFF
TRBJ2-6 | NA | TRBV25-1 | few | TGTGCCAGCAGTGCCCCGGACAACGTCCTGACTTTC | CASSAPDNVLTF
TRBJ2-3 | NA | TRBV5-4 | once | TGTGCCAGCAGCTTGTGGAGAGGGAGCACAGATACGCAGTATTTT | CASSLWRGSTDTQYF
TRBJ1-5 | NA | TRBV6-1 | NA | TGTGCCAGCAGTGAGGGGGCGGGTTCGGGCAATCAGCCCCAGCATTTT | CASSEGAGSGNQPQHF
TRBJ1-1 | NA | TRBV18 | NA | TGTGCCAGCTCCTCTGAGGGGGGATGGACTGAAGCTTTCTTT | CASSSEGGWTEAFF
TRBJ2-5 | NA | TRBV7-9 | NA | TGTGCCAGCAGCCGGGTACCAGAGACCCAGTACTTC | CASSRVPETQYF
TRBJ1-2 | TRBD1 | TRBV16 | NA | TGTGCCAGCAGCCTAGGACAGGGCGGCTATGGCTACACCTTC | CASSLGQGGYGYTF
TRBJ1-2 | TRBD1 | TRBV4-2 | NA | TGTGCCAGCAGCCAAGGAGTGACAGGGGCGTGGGGCTACACCTTC | CASSQGVTGAWGYTF
TRBJ2-1 | NA | TRBV6-1 | NA | TGTGCCAGCAGTGAACCGGGATACAATGAGCAGTTCTTC | CASSEPGYNEQFF
TRBJ2-7 | TRBD2 | TRBV2 | NA | TGTGCCAGCAGGCCAGGACTAGCGAGCGAGCAGTACTTC | CASRPGLASEQYF
TRBJ1-4 | NA | TRBV6-6 | NA | TGTGCCAGCAGTTACAAGGGGGAAAATGAAAAACTGTTTTTT | CASSYKGENEKLFF
TRBJ1-4 | NA | TRBV19 | NA | TGTGCCAGGGCTCGGGGCAGGGAAGGGCTTAGGGAAAAACTGTTTTTT | CARARGREGLREKLFF
TRBJ2-7 | NA | TRBV29-1 | NA | TGCAGCGTTGAAGCGGACAAGCCCTACGAGCAGTACTTC | CSVEADKPYEQYF
TRBJ1-5 | NA | TRBV5-1 | NA | TGCGCCAGCAGCTTGGCGGCCGGAGGTAATCAGCCCCAGCATTTT | CASSLAAGGNQPQHF
TRBJ2-7 | NA | TRBV9 | NA | TGTGCCAGCAGCGCCGGGACTCCATTCTCCTACGAGCAGTACTTC | CASSAGTPFSYEQYF
TRBJ2-1 | NA | TRBV5-1 | NA | TGCGCCAGCAGCTTGGAAGCAGGGATTGAGCAGTTCTTC | CASSLEAGIEQFF
TRBJ2-7 | NA | TRBV2 | NA | TGTGCCAGCAGTGAGAGAGGGCAGGGCGAGAATTCGGCCTACGAGCAGTACTTC | CASSERGQGENSAYEQYF
TRBJ2-5 | NA | TRBV11-1 | NA | TGTGCCAGCAGCCGGGAGCTTGGTGGGACCCAGTACTTC | CASSRELGGTQYF
TRBJ2-2 | TRBD1 | TRBV19 | once | TGTGCCAGTAGTATACGGGACAGGGCGGACACCGGGGAGCTGTTTTTT | CASSIRDRADTGELFF
TRBJ2-7 | TRBD2 | TRBV9 | NA | TGTGCCAGCAGCGTGGCTAGCGGGGCATCCGAGCAGTACTTC | CASSVASGASEQYF
TRBJ2-7 | TRBD2 | TRBV11-2 | few | TGTGCCAGCAGCTTAGAGGCTAGCGGGGAGCAGTACTTC | CASSLEASGEQYF
TRBJ1-2 | NA | TRBV6-7 | NA | TGTGCCAGCAGTGACGGGACCGCACTGGGGGTAGCTAACTATGGCTACACCTTC | CASSDGTALGVANYGYTF
TRBJ1-1 | NA | TRBV5-5 | NA | TGTGCCAGCAGCTTTTCCGCGAACACTGAAGCTTTCTTT | CASSFSANTEAFF
TRBJ1-1 | NA | TRBV2 | NA | TGTGCCAGCAGTGCGGGACCTATTGAAGCTTTCTTT | CASSAGPIEAFF
TRBJ2-7 | NA | TRBV7-9 | NA | TGTGCCAGCAGCTTAGCGGGGGGTTCCTACGAGCAGTACTTC | CASSLAGGSYEQYF
TRBJ1-3 | TRBD1 | TRBV7-3 | NA | TGTGCCAGCATCACCGGGGAGGGGGCCCCTGGAAACACCATATATTTT | CASITGEGAPGNTIYF
TRBJ1-2 | TRBD1 | TRBV13 | few | TGTGCCAGCAGCTCGGCGGGACAGGGCATAGATGGCTACACCTTC | CASSSAGQGIDGYTF
TRBJ2-2 | NA | TRBV15 | NA | TGTGCCACCAGCAGAGCAGGGATGGACACCGGGGAGCTGTTTTTT | CATSRAGMDTGELFF
TRBJ2-7 | NA | TRBV19 | NA | TGTGCCAGTAGTATAGTGCGGGACAGCTCCTACGAGCAGTACTTC | CASSIVRDSSYEQYF